Listed below are T cell receptor beta chains from one sample, sequenced in a study of OX40 agonist ivuxolimab in advanced cancers. TCRdb's copy holds only in-frame clones and misses some; the assay was immunoSEQ multiplex PCR. The table lists about 96,000 clones, 90% of them singletons. Sequenced material: CD4+ or CD8+ T cells sorted from blood, taken in a trial of the OX40 agonist ivuxolimab. The receptor set was obtained from an adult with an advanced solid tumor such as melanoma, head and neck, liver or kidney cancer. Each CDR3 is given with its conserved first and last residue. The D gene is left open where the match is weak. The listing skips clone size in some rows; elsewhere it reads once, few, many or a size class.

CDR3 length: 16
V gene: TRBV2
D gene: NA
J gene: TRBJ2-2
clone size: NA
CDR3 protein: CASRGTSGTNTGELFF
CDR3 DNA: TGTGCCAGCAGGGGGACCTCGGGGACTAACACCGGGGAGCTGTTTTTT

CDR3 length: 14
V gene: TRBV6-5
D gene: TRBD1
J gene: TRBJ2-7
clone size: NA
CDR3 protein: CASRRGQGTYEQYF
CDR3 DNA: TGTGCCAGCAGACGAGGACAGGGTACCTACGAGCAGTACTTC

CDR3 length: 16
V gene: TRBV18
D gene: TRBD1
J gene: TRBJ1-1
clone size: NA
CDR3 protein: CASSPPGTGANTEAFF
CDR3 DNA: TGTGCCAGCTCACCACCTGGGACAGGGGCGAACACTGAAGCTTTCTTT

CDR3 length: 13
V gene: TRBV9
D gene: NA
J gene: TRBJ1-1
clone size: NA
CDR3 protein: CASSVAGNTEAFF
CDR3 DNA: TGTGCCAGCAGCGTAGCAGGGAACACTGAAGCTTTCTTT

CDR3 length: 11
V gene: TRBV20-1
D gene: NA
J gene: TRBJ1-5
clone size: few
CDR3 protein: CSATQGQPQHF
CDR3 DNA: TGCAGTGCTACCCAGGGGCAGCCCCAGCATTTT

CDR3 length: 14
V gene: TRBV7-2
D gene: NA
J gene: TRBJ1-3
clone size: NA
CDR3 protein: CASSFGTDGNTIYF
CDR3 DNA: TGTGCCAGCAGCTTTGGGACGGATGGAAACACCATATATTTT

CDR3 length: 14
V gene: TRBV13
D gene: TRBD2
J gene: TRBJ2-7
clone size: NA
CDR3 protein: CASSRLAGPGEQYF
CDR3 DNA: TGTGCCAGCAGCCGACTAGCGGGACCGGGGGAGCAGTACTTC

CDR3 length: 16
V gene: TRBV4-3
D gene: TRBD2
J gene: TRBJ2-7
clone size: once
CDR3 protein: CASSQDPAGGPGEQYF
CDR3 DNA: TGCGCCAGCAGCCAAGACCCAGCGGGAGGGCCCGGCGAGCAGTACTTC

CDR3 length: 13
V gene: TRBV7-3
D gene: NA
J gene: TRBJ1-1
clone size: NA
CDR3 protein: CASRSEGRSEAFF
CDR3 DNA: TGTGCCAGCAGGTCTGAGGGGCGCAGTGAAGCTTTCTTT

CDR3 length: 14
V gene: TRBV7-2
D gene: NA
J gene: TRBJ1-3
clone size: NA
CDR3 protein: CASSLAVQGNTIYF
CDR3 DNA: TGTGCCAGCAGCTTAGCAGTTCAGGGGAACACCATATATTTT

CDR3 length: 14
V gene: TRBV29-1
D gene: NA
J gene: TRBJ1-2
clone size: NA
CDR3 protein: CSVPVRAGGYGYTF
CDR3 DNA: TGCAGCGTCCCAGTCCGGGCCGGAGGATATGGCTACACCTTC

CDR3 length: 12
V gene: TRBV29-1
D gene: NA
J gene: TRBJ1-2
clone size: NA
CDR3 protein: CSVEPAAYGYTF
CDR3 DNA: TGCAGCGTTGAACCGGCGGCTTATGGCTACACCTTC

CDR3 length: 15
V gene: TRBV18
D gene: NA
J gene: TRBJ1-2
clone size: NA
CDR3 protein: CASSSTLDRLYGYTF
CDR3 DNA: TGTGCCAGCTCATCCACCCTGGACAGACTATATGGCTACACCTTC

CDR3 length: 11
V gene: TRBV28
D gene: NA
J gene: TRBJ1-2
clone size: few
CDR3 protein: CASSRSWTEDF
CDR3 DNA: TGTGCCAGCAGCCGGTCCTGGACAGAAGACTTC

CDR3 length: 12
V gene: TRBV4-1
D gene: NA
J gene: TRBJ2-5
clone size: NA
CDR3 protein: CASSRIGETQYF
CDR3 DNA: TGCGCCAGCAGCCGGATCGGAGAGACCCAGTACTTC

CDR3 length: 13
V gene: TRBV27
D gene: NA
J gene: TRBJ2-1
clone size: NA
CDR3 protein: CASSSQGFGEQFF
CDR3 DNA: TGTGCCAGCAGTTCGCAGGGGTTCGGTGAGCAGTTCTTC

CDR3 length: 14
V gene: TRBV27
D gene: TRBD1
J gene: TRBJ1-1
clone size: NA
CDR3 protein: CASSPSPTGREAFF
CDR3 DNA: TGTGCCAGCAGTCCCTCCCCGACAGGGCGTGAAGCTTTCTTT

CDR3 length: 15
V gene: TRBV28
D gene: TRBD2
J gene: TRBJ2-1
clone size: once
CDR3 protein: CASSFGLAGGVEQFF
CDR3 DNA: TGTGCCAGCAGTTTCGGCCTAGCGGGAGGTGTTGAGCAGTTCTTC

CDR3 length: 14
V gene: TRBV4-3
D gene: NA
J gene: TRBJ1-3
clone size: NA
CDR3 protein: CASSQEPGRDTIYF
CDR3 DNA: TGCGCCAGCAGCCAAGAACCAGGGCGGGACACCATATATTTT

CDR3 length: 13
V gene: TRBV29-1
D gene: NA
J gene: TRBJ1-1
clone size: NA
CDR3 protein: CSVVRGRATEAFF
CDR3 DNA: TGCAGCGTTGTAAGGGGCAGGGCCACTGAAGCTTTCTTT

CDR3 length: 12
V gene: TRBV2
D gene: NA
J gene: TRBJ1-2
clone size: NA
CDR3 protein: CASRPLYYGYTF
CDR3 DNA: TGTGCCAGCAGGCCCCTCTACTATGGCTACACCTTC

CDR3 length: 16
V gene: TRBV7-2
D gene: TRBD2
J gene: TRBJ2-7
clone size: NA
CDR3 protein: CASSLAGLGGTYEQYF
CDR3 DNA: TGTGCCAGCTCCCTAGCGGGTTTGGGGGGCACCTACGAGCAGTACTTC

CDR3 length: 16
V gene: TRBV28
D gene: NA
J gene: TRBJ2-7
clone size: NA
CDR3 protein: CASSLTSGQVSYEQYF
CDR3 DNA: TGTGCCAGCAGTCTTACCTCGGGACAAGTCTCCTACGAGCAGTACTTC

CDR3 length: 14
V gene: TRBV7-8
D gene: NA
J gene: TRBJ2-1
clone size: NA
CDR3 protein: CASSLGPRRNEQFF
CDR3 DNA: TGTGCCAGCAGCTTAGGACCCCGGCGAAATGAGCAGTTCTTC

CDR3 length: 13
V gene: TRBV7-3
D gene: TRBD1
J gene: TRBJ2-7
clone size: NA
CDR3 protein: CASSQGTAYEQYF
CDR3 DNA: TGTGCCAGCAGCCAGGGGACAGCATACGAGCAGTACTTC

CDR3 length: 14
V gene: TRBV11-3
D gene: NA
J gene: TRBJ1-1
clone size: once
CDR3 protein: CASSLAQSGLEAFF
CDR3 DNA: TGTGCCAGCAGCTTAGCCCAATCAGGTCTTGAAGCTTTCTTT

CDR3 length: 17
V gene: TRBV10-3
D gene: NA
J gene: TRBJ1-2
clone size: NA
CDR3 protein: CAISDNVLPKENYGYTF
CDR3 DNA: TGTGCCATCAGTGATAATGTATTACCCAAGGAGAACTATGGCTACACCTTC

CDR3 length: 13
V gene: TRBV5-1
D gene: NA
J gene: TRBJ1-4
clone size: NA
CDR3 protein: CASSPGTLEKLFF
CDR3 DNA: TGCGCCAGCAGCCCGGGGACCCTAGAAAAACTGTTTTTT

CDR3 length: 18
V gene: TRBV7-8
D gene: NA
J gene: TRBJ2-1
clone size: once
CDR3 protein: CASSLARFLRSSYNEQFF
CDR3 DNA: TGTGCCAGCAGCTTAGCCCGATTTTTAAGGAGCTCCTACAATGAGCAGTTCTTC

CDR3 length: 13
V gene: TRBV30
D gene: NA
J gene: TRBJ1-5
clone size: few
CDR3 protein: CAWRRDNTQPQHF
CDR3 DNA: TGTGCCTGGAGGCGGGACAATACCCAGCCCCAGCATTTT

CDR3 length: 14
V gene: TRBV5-1
D gene: NA
J gene: TRBJ2-7
clone size: NA
CDR3 protein: CASSLELQGSKQYF
CDR3 DNA: TGCGCCAGCAGCTTGGAGTTACAGGGTTCCAAGCAGTACTTC

CDR3 length: 14
V gene: TRBV28
D gene: NA
J gene: TRBJ1-2
clone size: NA
CDR3 protein: CASSLPREVYGYTF
CDR3 DNA: TGTGCCAGCAGTTTACCTAGGGAGGTCTATGGCTACACCTTC

CDR3 length: 13
V gene: TRBV7-3
D gene: NA
J gene: TRBJ1-2
clone size: NA
CDR3 protein: CASSFTGGYGYTF
CDR3 DNA: TGTGCCAGCAGCTTTACGGGGGGCTATGGCTACACCTTC

CDR3 length: 15
V gene: TRBV15
D gene: TRBD1
J gene: TRBJ2-2
clone size: NA
CDR3 protein: CATSRDRAGTGELFF
CDR3 DNA: TGTGCCACCAGCAGGGACAGGGCGGGCACCGGGGAGCTGTTTTTT

CDR3 length: 14
V gene: TRBV9
D gene: TRBD2
J gene: TRBJ2-7
clone size: few
CDR3 protein: CASSGVAGSYEQYF
CDR3 DNA: TGTGCCAGCAGCGGGGTAGCGGGCTCCTACGAGCAGTACTTC

CDR3 length: 13
V gene: TRBV30
D gene: NA
J gene: TRBJ2-5
clone size: NA
CDR3 protein: CAWRALGAETQYF
CDR3 DNA: TGTGCCTGGAGGGCCCTAGGGGCAGAGACCCAGTACTTC

CDR3 length: 12
V gene: TRBV9
D gene: NA
J gene: TRBJ2-7
clone size: NA
CDR3 protein: CASSVNVGEQYF
CDR3 DNA: TGTGCCAGCAGCGTAAATGTTGGCGAGCAGTACTTC

CDR3 length: 16
V gene: TRBV4-3
D gene: NA
J gene: TRBJ2-2
clone size: NA
CDR3 protein: CASSQESGANTGELFF
CDR3 DNA: TGCGCCAGCAGCCAAGAATCAGGGGCGAACACCGGGGAGCTGTTTTTT

CDR3 length: 15
V gene: TRBV30
D gene: NA
J gene: TRBJ1-4
clone size: NA
CDR3 protein: CAWSVGAQGNEKLFF
CDR3 DNA: TGTGCCTGGAGTGTAGGGGCGCAGGGTAATGAAAAACTGTTTTTT

CDR3 length: 14
V gene: TRBV18
D gene: NA
J gene: TRBJ2-2
clone size: NA
CDR3 protein: CASSPTANTGELFF
CDR3 DNA: TGTGCCAGCTCTCCGACTGCGAACACCGGGGAGCTGTTTTTT

CDR3 length: 16
V gene: TRBV5-1
D gene: NA
J gene: TRBJ1-3
clone size: NA
CDR3 protein: CASSLAGPVRGNTIYF
CDR3 DNA: TGCGCCAGCAGCTTGGCCGGGCCAGTCCGAGGAAACACCATATATTTT

CDR3 length: 17
V gene: TRBV6-8
D gene: TRBD1
J gene: TRBJ2-7
clone size: NA
CDR3 protein: CASSYSLPDRPKNEQYF
CDR3 DNA: TGTGCCAGCAGTTACTCTCTCCCGGACAGGCCAAAGAACGAGCAGTACTTC

CDR3 length: 18
V gene: TRBV4-1
D gene: TRBD2
J gene: TRBJ2-2
clone size: NA
CDR3 protein: CASSPDPGTSGRNGELFF
CDR3 DNA: TGCGCCAGCAGCCCGGATCCCGGGACTAGCGGGAGGAACGGGGAGCTGTTTTTT

CDR3 length: 15
V gene: TRBV5-1
D gene: TRBD2
J gene: TRBJ2-7
clone size: once
CDR3 protein: CASNTGTSVYYEQYF
CDR3 DNA: TGCGCCAGCAACACCGGGACTAGCGTCTACTACGAGCAGTACTTC

CDR3 length: 15
V gene: TRBV29-1
D gene: NA
J gene: TRBJ2-2
clone size: NA
CDR3 protein: CSVWGTGIDTGELFF
CDR3 DNA: TGCAGCGTTTGGGGCACAGGGATTGACACCGGGGAGCTGTTTTTT

CDR3 length: 15
V gene: TRBV29-1
D gene: TRBD1
J gene: TRBJ1-1
clone size: few
CDR3 protein: CSVEDRKGADTEAFF
CDR3 DNA: TGCAGCGTTGAAGATCGGAAGGGGGCGGACACTGAAGCTTTCTTT

CDR3 length: 14
V gene: TRBV25-1
D gene: NA
J gene: TRBJ2-2
clone size: NA
CDR3 protein: CASSYDSLTGELFF
CDR3 DNA: TGTGCCAGCAGTTATGACTCCTTAACCGGGGAGCTGTTTTTT

CDR3 length: 16
V gene: TRBV7-2
D gene: TRBD1
J gene: TRBJ1-5
clone size: NA
CDR3 protein: CASSLDGTGGYQPQHF
CDR3 DNA: TGTGCCAGCAGCTTAGATGGGACAGGGGGTTACCAGCCCCAGCATTTT

CDR3 length: 16
V gene: TRBV27
D gene: NA
J gene: TRBJ2-7
clone size: NA
CDR3 protein: CASSPLGRAASYEQYF
CDR3 DNA: TGTGCCAGCAGTCCTTTGGGGCGGGCAGCGTCCTACGAGCAGTACTTC